The 11 T cell receptor beta chains presented below share a single source sample, sequenced in a study of blood T cell repertoires in COVID-19. TCRdb's table, derived via immunoSEQ multiplex PCR, lists solely in-frame clones and lacks some. The sample lists over 30,000 clones, around 85% seen once, with 20% to 30% in the top ten. Sequencing was performed on peripheral blood. All receptors come from a woman older than 75 with active or convalescent COVID-19.

The gene calls are TRBV27 and TRBJ2-2; the match to TRBD2 covers 10 bases. Germline V lookup: CDR1 MNHEY, CDR2 SMNVEV (reference sequence). V lost 5 bases and J lost 5; bases outside the gene matches: 11. This CDR3 has 17 residues. CDR3 in amino acids: CASSLLSGTSVTGELFF. Written as DNA, the CDR3 is TGTGCCAGCAGTCTTCTCTCCGGGACTAGCGTTACCGGGGAGCTGTTTTTT.

V is TRBV11-2 and J is TRBJ2-3; D might be TRBD1 (6 bases). The CDR3 is 15 amino acids. V lost 1 base and J lost 6, with 14 bases in between. The V gene's germline CDR1 is SGHAT and CDR2 FQNNGV. The CDR3, as DNA: TGTGCCAGCAGCTTAGGAAACAGGGCCGGGGATACGCAGTATTTT. It encodes CASSLGNRAGDTQYF.

The chain joins TRBV7-7 to TRBJ1-2; D is unresolved. The length of the CDR3 is 15 residues. The ends were cut back, 5 bases at V and 4 bases at J, with 17 bases in the middle. Germline CDR1 SSHAT, CDR2 FNYEAQ (reference sequence). Here the CDR3 DNA reads TGTGCCAGCAGCCGGCTCGAGGGCGCAAGCTATGGCTACACCTTC. It translates to CASSRLEGASYGYTF. The full variable domain, in which reference TRBV7-7 and TRBJ1-2 provide the parts outside the CDR3, is GAGVSQSPRYKVTKRGQDVTLRCDPISSHATLYWYQQALGQGPEFLTYFNYEAQPDKSGLPSDRFSAERPEGSISTLTIQRTEQRDSAMYRCASSRLEGASYGYTFGSGTRLTVV.

V and J are TRBV9 and TRBJ2-1; 7 bases are a match to TRBD1. CDR1 and CDR2 (germline): SGDLS, YYNGEE. There are 15 residues in the CDR3. V shed 4 bases and J 4 bases; nucleotides not matched to a gene: 8. The chain's CDR3 is CASSPRGQTYNEQFF. Here the CDR3 DNA reads TGTGCCAGCAGCCCCCGGGGACAGACTTACAATGAGCAGTTCTTC.

The gene calls are TRBV7-2 and TRBJ2-6; TRBD2 matches 9 bases. The junction had 3 bases not matched to a gene; V was cut back by 3 bases and J by 3 bases. This CDR3 comprises 16 residues. Per germline, CDR1 SGHTA and CDR2 FQGNSA. CDR3 protein: CASSFAGGSGANVLTF. CDR3 DNA: TGTGCCAGCAGCTTTGCGGGAGGGAGTGGGGCCAACGTCCTGACTTTC.

Judged by abundance, this clone is medium-sized. This chain connects TRBV7-6 to TRBJ1-1; D gene uncertain. The CDR3 contains 13 residues. V shed 5 bases and J shed 5 bases, with 12 bases lying between them. Germline V gives CDR1 SGHVS, CDR2 FNYEAQ. The CDR3 spells CASSLAGLTEAFF. CDR3 DNA sequence: TGTGCCAGCAGCCTCGCTGGACTGACTGAAGCTTTCTTT.

The CDR3 DNA sequence: TGTGCCAGCAGCGTAGCTAGGTCTACTAGCACAGATACGCAGTATTTT. Protein: CASSVARSTSTDTQYF. The chain carries TRBV9 and TRBJ2-3; D is ambiguous. The CDR3 length is 16 residues. Germline loops: CDR1 SGDLS, CDR2 YYNGEE. The V end was cut by 0 bases, the J end by 0 bases, with 11 bases between.

V usage is TRBV18 and J usage is TRBJ2-1, with D tentatively TRBD2 (6 bases). The CDR3 has 13 residues. In germline, CDR1 is KGHSH, CDR2 LQKENI. V lost 2 bases and J 5 bases, leaving 7 bases between the germline ends. CDR3 DNA: TGTGCCAGCTCACCAGGACTAAACAATGAGCAGTTCTTC. It specifies CASSPGLNNEQFF.

The gene calls are TRBV18 and TRBJ1-5, with D hard to call. The length of the CDR3 is 13 residues. V was shortened by 3 bases and J by 7 bases, with 10 bases between the two germline ends. Germline V gives CDR1 KGHSH, CDR2 LQKENI. The CDR3 is CASSPSLAQPQHF. The CDR3 nucleotides are TGTGCCAGCTCACCGAGTTTAGCACAGCCCCAGCATTTT.

The rearrangement links TRBV10-2 to TRBJ1-3; D remains unclear. V was cut by 0 bases and J by 0 bases, with 6 bases left in between. The V gene's germline CDR1 is WSHSY and CDR2 SAAADI. The CDR3 contains 15 residues. The DNA for the CDR3 is TGCGCCAGCAGTGAGTCGAGATACTCTGGAAACACCATATATTTT. Residues: CASSESRYSGNTIYF.

V is TRBV11-2 and J is TRBJ1-1, with TRBD1 as a possible D gene (6 bases). This CDR3 is built from 16 residues. Germline CDR1 is SGHAT and CDR2 is FQNNGV. V was clipped by 5 bases and J by 3 bases, with 19 bases between them. The CDR3 protein is CASSHGLQGPHTEAFF. The CDR3 coding sequence is TGTGCCAGCAGCCATGGGTTACAGGGTCCGCACACTGAAGCTTTCTTT.